The TCR beta chain described here comes from a study of control samples from healthy donors and cancer patients. The data were produced by immunoSEQ multiplex PCR, yet TCRdb's version contains in-frame clones alone and is incomplete. The data show 130,000 or so clones, roughly 86% seen once. The CDR3 extends over 12 amino acids. Germline V gives CDR1 SEHNR, CDR2 FQNEAQ (reference sequence). Trimming took 5 bases from V and 8 from J; bases not matched to a gene: 3. The sequence derives from a man aged 50 to 59 with head and neck cancer. The chain joins TRBV7-9 to TRBJ2-1, with TRBD2 matching 7 bases. The sample comprised PBMCs. CDR3 region: CASSREAYEQFF. The CDR3 region has the DNA TGTGCCAGCAGCCGGGAGGCCTATGAGCAGTTCTTC.